One sample yielded the 20 T cell receptor beta chains listed below, sequenced in a study of regulatory T cells in long-lasting Graves disease. The time point denotes: newly diagnosed GD, antithyroid drugs for less than 3 months. PBMC-derived RNA was used for the TCR library. TCR beta libraries were built with iRepertoire HTBI primers and Arm-PCR of CDR3 regions. A single record per CDR3 protein comes from TCRdb applying MiXCR to the multiplex PCR reads. The repertoire holds some 500,000 distinct CDR3 sequences, about 15% seen once, with 20% to 25% in the top ten. The same data also went into a second study, on T cells in Graves' hyperthyroidism and ophthalmopathy.

The specimen was peripheral blood mononuclear cells (PBMCs), collected at new diagnosis, from a patient treated with antithyroid drugs. The source is a woman aged 35 to 59 with Graves disease.

In its sample, this clonotype was seen many times. The rearrangement links TRBV18 to TRBJ2-1; no clear D gene. This CDR3 comprises 14 residues. The germline V gene encodes CDR1 KGHSH and CDR2 LQKENI. V lost 6 bases and J 5 bases, leaving 14 bases between the germline ends. The CDR3 sequence is CASSPGFADNEQFF. In DNA, the CDR3 is TGTGCCAGCTCTCCTGGTTTTGCCGACAATGAGCAGTTCTTC.

This clonotype came up a few times. The V and J genes are TRBV4-1 and TRBJ1-1; a possible D gene is TRBD1 (5 bases). The germline gives CDR1 MGHRA, CDR2 YSYEKL. The length of the CDR3 is 15 residues. V dropped 1 base and J dropped 6 bases, with 15 bases sitting between them. In nucleotides, the CDR3 is TGCGCCAGCAGCCAAGCCAGGGAGTTGATGGCTGAAGCTTTCTTT. As protein: CASSQARELMAEAFF.

This clonotype was counted a few times. The CDR3 sequence is CATSGDKYNYGYTF. CDR3 nucleotides: TGTGCCACCAGTGGGGACAAATATAACTATGGCTACACCTTC. The chain combines TRBV24-1 with TRBJ1-2, with D possibly matching TRBD1 (6 bases). Germline CDR1 is KGHDR and CDR2 is SFDVKD. Trimming stripped 5 bases from V and 1 base from J, with 10 bases between. The CDR3 has 14 amino acids.

The V and J genes are TRBV30 and TRBJ2-1; the match to TRBD1 covers 9 bases. Germline CDR1 and CDR2: GTSNPN and SVGIG (reference sequence). The CDR3 has 12 residues. V lost 5 bases, J lost 9 bases, and 5 bases stayed unmatched. CDR3 sequence reads: CAWGTQGAEQFF. The CDR3 nucleotides are TGTGCCTGGGGCACACAGGGGGCTGAGCAGTTCTTC.

This clonotype was recorded many times. The chain carries TRBV5-5 and TRBJ2-3; D is unclear. CDR1 is SGHKS and CDR2 is YYEKEE in the germline V gene (reference sequence). CDR3 length: 12 amino acids. V was shortened by 0 bases and J by 10 bases, with 9 bases between the two germline ends. The CDR3 spells CASSLAGYAQYF. The CDR3 coding sequence is TGTGCCAGCAGCTTGGCGGGTTACGCGCAGTATTTT. Full variable domain (missing parts from reference TRBV5-5 and TRBJ2-3): DAGVTQSPTHLIKTRGQQVTLRCSPISGHKSVSWYQQVLGQGPQFIFQYYEKEERGRGNFPDRFSARQFPNYSSELNVNALLLGDSALYLCASSLAGYAQYFGPGTRLTVL.

This clonotype came up many times. This chain links TRBV20-1 with TRBJ2-7; D gene ambiguous. This CDR3 is built from 14 residues. V lost 5 bases and J 0 bases, leaving 14 bases between the germline ends. In germline, CDR1 is DFQATT, CDR2 SNEGSKA (reference sequence). The CDR3: CSAPNFQSSYEQYF. For the CDR3, the DNA is TGCAGTGCTCCTAACTTCCAGAGCTCCTACGAGCAGTACTTC.

This clonotype has a count of ten or more. This rearrangement joins TRBV6-5 to TRBJ2-7; possibly TRBD2 for D (6 bases). Germline assignment: CDR1 MNHEY and CDR2 SVGAGI. V was shortened by 3 bases and J by 2 bases, with 14 bases between the two germline ends. The CDR3 is 15 residues long. The CDR3 DNA is TGTGCCAGCAGTTATCGGGGGATGGGGACCTACGAGCAGTACTTC. Its protein product is CASSYRGMGTYEQYF.

The rearrangement uses TRBV19 and TRBJ1-2; TRBD1 might be the D (6 bases). Per the germline V gene, CDR1 is LNHDA and CDR2 is SQIVND (reference sequence). V shed 7 bases and J shed 2 bases, with 17 bases lying between them. The CDR3 loop spans 15 amino acids. The CDR3 sequence: CASTAQQGANYGYTF. As DNA, the CDR3 is TGTGCCAGTACCGCCCAACAGGGAGCGAACTATGGCTACACCTTC. The whole variable domain, remainder taken from reference TRBV19 and TRBJ1-2, is DGGITQSPKYLFRKEGQNVTLSCEQNLNHDAMYWYRQDPGQGLRLIYYSQIVNDFQKGDIAEGYSVSREKKESFPLTVTSAQKNPTAFYLCASTAQQGANYGYTFGSGTRLTVV.

This clonotype was detected many times. The chain has TRBV28 and TRBJ2-1; D is ambiguous. From germline, CDR1 is MDHEN and CDR2 SYDVKM. Between the trimmed V and J ends, which lost 3 bases and 0 bases, there was a span of 9 bases. The CDR3 loop spans 15 amino acids. CDR3 nucleotides: TGTGCCAGCAGTTTTAGTGCGAGCTCCTACAATGAGCAGTTCTTC. Translated, it gives CASSFSASSYNEQFF.

This clonotype was seen many times. This chain links TRBV11-3 with TRBJ2-5; TRBD2 aligns across 9 bases. This CDR3 is built from 17 residues. CDR1 is SGHNT, CDR2 YENEEA, per germline. Trimming at V came to 1 base and at J to 10 bases, leaving 16 bases not matched to a gene. In DNA form, the CDR3 reads TGTGCCAGCAGCTTAGGGCAGCGGGGGGCTCGATATGGTGGCCAGTACTTC. It encodes CASSLGQRGARYGGQYF.

This clonotype was observed many times. V is TRBV2 and J is TRBJ1-2; 8 positions agree with TRBD1. J was trimmed by 0 bases and V by 10 bases; bases with no gene match: 4. Germline V gene lookup returns CDR1 SNHLY and CDR2 FYNNEI. This CDR3 has 13 amino acids. CDR3 coding DNA: TGTGCCAACAGGGGGGGGGCTAACTATGGCTACACCTTC. This gives the protein CANRGGANYGYTF. Full variable domain (remainder filled in from reference TRBV2 and TRBJ1-2): EPEVTQTPSHQVTQMGQEVILRCVPISNHLYFYWYRQILGQKVEFLVSFYNNEISEKSEIFDDQFSVERPDGSNFTLKIRSTKLEDSAMYFCANRGGANYGYTFGSGTRLTVV.

This clonotype was found many times. The gene calls are TRBV10-2 and TRBJ2-7; 11 bases map to TRBD2. CDR1 and CDR2 from the germline V gene are WSHSY and SAAADI. CDR3 size: 21 residues. V shed 6 bases and J 3 bases; nucleotides not matched to a gene: 25. Written as DNA, the CDR3 is TGCGCCAGCAGGGGACTACTGATGGGGCCCTCGACTAGCGGGGAGATCTACGAGCAGTACTTC. Amino acid sequence: CASRGLLMGPSTSGEIYEQYF.

This clonotype occurred a few times. The rearrangement uses TRBV7-9 and TRBJ2-2; 10 bases fit TRBD1. The length of the CDR3 is 16 residues. The ends lost 6 bases at V and 9 bases at J; junction bases unmatched: 13. Germline loops: CDR1 SEHNR, CDR2 FQNEAQ (reference sequence). The CDR3 region is CASSTSGTGAFRELFF. The CDR3 DNA follows: TGTGCCAGCAGTACATCCGGGACAGGGGCTTTCAGGGAGCTGTTTTTT. The full variable domain, with the rest looked up from reference TRBV7-9 and TRBJ2-2, is DTGVSQNPRHKITKRGQNVTFRCDPISEHNRLYWYRQTLGQGPEFLTYFQNEAQLEKSRLLSDRFSAERPKGSFSTLEIQRTEQGDSAMYLCASSTSGTGAFRELFFGEGSRLTVL.

This clonotype was counted many times. This chain links TRBV2 with TRBJ1-1; D uncertain. CDR3 length: 15 amino acids. The V end lost 7 bases, the J end lost 0 bases, and 15 bases lay between the germline ends. Germline lookup yields CDR1 SNHLY and CDR2 FYNNEI. The DNA for the CDR3 is TGTGCCAGCATTCCCAGAGAGAGAATGAACACTGAAGCTTTCTTT. Protein product: CASIPRERMNTEAFF. Full variable domain (remainder filled in from reference TRBV2 and TRBJ1-1): EPEVTQTPSHQVTQMGQEVILRCVPISNHLYFYWYRQILGQKVEFLVSFYNNEISEKSEIFDDQFSVERPDGSNFTLKIRSTKLEDSAMYFCASIPRERMNTEAFFGQGTRLTVV.

The sample holds many counts of this clonotype. This rearrangement joins TRBV19 to TRBJ1-1; tentative D call: TRBD1 (6 bases). The CDR3 is made up of 15 amino acids. V lost 3 bases, J lost 0 bases, and 11 bases lay in between. The germline V gene has CDR1 LNHDA and CDR2 SQIVND (reference sequence). The CDR3 nucleotides are TGTGCCAGTAGTATCGGTACAGGGCTGAACACTGAAGCTTTCTTT. It encodes CASSIGTGLNTEAFF.

In its sample, this clonotype was seen a few times. The chain links TRBV3-1 to TRBJ1-2; perhaps TRBD1 as D (5 bases). CDR1 is LGHDT, CDR2 YNNKEL, per germline (reference sequence). V lost 1 base, J lost 2 bases, and 14 bases lay in between. CDR3 length: 16 amino acids. CDR3 loop: CASSQAPGRINYGYTF. In nucleotides, the CDR3 is TGTGCCAGCAGCCAAGCCCCGGGACGAATCAACTATGGCTACACCTTC.

This clonotype was counted many times. V is TRBV5-6 and J is TRBJ2-7, with no clear D. Trimming removed 7 bases from V and 1 base from J, with 15 bases in between. This CDR3 has 14 residues. Germline loops: CDR1 SGHDT, CDR2 YYEEEE. The CDR3 region is CASLPGGSSYEQYF. DNA of the CDR3: TGTGCCAGCCTCCCAGGTGGCAGTTCCTACGAGCAGTACTTC.

This clonotype was seen at least ten times. The V gene is TRBV5-1, the J gene TRBJ2-7, with 10 bases aligning to TRBD2. The ends lost 4 bases at V and 5 bases at J; junction bases unmatched: 6. Germline-derived CDR1 and CDR2 are SGHRS and YFSETQ. This CDR3 is built from 14 residues. The CDR3 spells CASSLSGGANEQYF. The CDR3 nucleotides read TGCGCCAGCAGCCTGAGCGGGGGGGCCAACGAGCAGTACTTC.

This clonotype occurred a few times. The chain carries TRBV30 and TRBJ2-5; the D gene is possibly TRBD2 (6 bases). Germline loops: CDR1 GTSNPN, CDR2 SVGIG (reference sequence). Trimming removed 0 bases from V and 3 bases from J, with 8 bases in between. The CDR3 runs 13 residues. The CDR3 loop is CAWSVLAEETQYF. The CDR3 DNA reads as TGTGCCTGGAGTGTTTTAGCGGAAGAGACCCAGTACTTC.

For this clonotype: A much larger clone differs from this one at a single base, so this may be a read error. The CDR3 does not end in the conserved phenylalanine or tryptophan, so this is likely a read error. The chain carries TRBV6-1 and TRBJ2-3, with 8 bases lining up with TRBD1. Germline V gives CDR1 MNHNS, CDR2 SASEGT. This CDR3 has 14 amino acids. The junction had 13 bases not matched to a gene; V was cut back by 8 bases and J by 9 bases. The CDR3 region is CASGDRGPSMTQYS. The CDR3 DNA sequence: TGTGCCAGCGGAGACAGGGGACCCTCGATGACGCAGTATTCT.